This TCR beta chain was recovered during a study of T cells in Graves' hyperthyroidism and ophthalmopathy. V shed 6 bases and J 9 bases; nucleotides not matched to a gene: 4. This CDR3 comprises 14 residues. In this sample, this clonotype turned up many times. The TCR beta CDR3 regions underwent amplification using RNA transcripts as the source. Carried out on the TCR CDR3, a first-round RT-PCR used the HTBI primer set. A single record per CDR3 protein comes from TCRdb applying MiXCR to the multiplex PCR reads. This table holds some 380,000 distinct CDR3 sequences, roughly 14% found once. The receptor was isolated from a man aged 30-40 years with Graves' hyperthyroidism that later progressed to Graves' ophthalmopathy. The chain employs TRBV12-3 or TRBV12-4 and TRBJ2-1; 14 bases match TRBD2. The sample consisted of blood. CDR3 in DNA: TGTGCCAGCAGGGGACTAGCGGGGGTTTCTGAGCAGTTCTTC. This gives the protein CASRGLAGVSEQFF.